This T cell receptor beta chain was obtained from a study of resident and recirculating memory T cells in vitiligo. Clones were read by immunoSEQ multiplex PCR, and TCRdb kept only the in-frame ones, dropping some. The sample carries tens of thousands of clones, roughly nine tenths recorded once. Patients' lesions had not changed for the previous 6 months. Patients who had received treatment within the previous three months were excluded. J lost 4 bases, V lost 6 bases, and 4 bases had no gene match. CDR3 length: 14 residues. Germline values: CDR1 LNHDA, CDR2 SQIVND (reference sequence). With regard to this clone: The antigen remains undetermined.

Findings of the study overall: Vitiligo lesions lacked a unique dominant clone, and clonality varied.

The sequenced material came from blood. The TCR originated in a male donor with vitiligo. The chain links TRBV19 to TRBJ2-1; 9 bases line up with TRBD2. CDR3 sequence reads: CASRKRGEYNEQFF. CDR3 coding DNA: TGTGCCAGTAGGAAGCGGGGGGAATACAATGAGCAGTTCTTC.